Below, 2 T cell receptor beta chains from the same sample are listed, as sequenced in a study of PD-1 blockade in classical Hodgkin lymphoma. Produced via immunoSEQ multiplex PCR; TCRdb's table is partial and in-frame only. The sample consists of 53,000 or so clones, more than 65% of them appearing once. Relapse was seen in all patients after autologous stem cell transplantation, and brentuximab vedotin exposure was variable. This specimen was peripheral blood mononuclear cells (PBMCs), taken at baseline. The receptors stem from a human donor with classical Hodgkin lymphoma.

The chain couples TRBV27 to TRBJ2-7; 10 nucleotides agree with TRBD1. J lost 2 bases, V lost 10 bases, and 5 bases had no gene match. This CDR3 is built from 13 residues. The V gene's germline CDR1 is MNHEY and CDR2 SMNVEV (reference sequence). The CDR3 coding sequence is TGTGCCACTTCCGGGACAGGGGCCTACGAGCAGTACTTC. Protein: CATSGTGAYEQYF.

The chain couples TRBV6-5 to TRBJ2-1; perhaps TRBD1 as D (5 bases). Germline V lookup: CDR1 MNHEY, CDR2 SVGAGI. V lost 5 bases and J 8 bases, leaving 7 bases between the germline ends. The CDR3 contains 11 residues. The CDR3 coding sequence is TGTGCCAGCAGTCAGGGCCATGAGCAGTTCTTC. Its protein product is CASSQGHEQFF.